Below, 10 T cell receptor beta chains from the same sample are listed, as sequenced in a study of a mutant IDH1 vaccine in newly diagnosed glioma. Time point specified: baseline, week 1 (first vaccination visit). Sample treatment: pre-vaccination baseline after standard-of-care therapy. The data were produced by immunoSEQ multiplex PCR, yet TCRdb's version contains in-frame clones alone and is incomplete. The profile covers 85,000 to 100,000 clones, with roughly 77% appearing a single time and approximately 7.9% taken by the ten largest. This specimen consisted of PBMCs, obtained from a glioma patient treated with radiotherapy, temozolomide or both. The receptors were gathered from a man aged 40-49 years with glioma.

This clone has just a few counts. The CDR3 spells CAGQGRAGYTF. CDR3 bases: TGTGCCGGACAGGGGCGGGCTGGCTACACCTTC. The chain recombines TRBV30 with TRBJ1-2; 9 bases are shared with TRBD1. CDR3 length: 11 amino acids. In germline, CDR1 is GTSNPN, CDR2 SVGIG (reference sequence). V trimming: 8 bases; J trimming: 7 bases; junction bases outside the gene matches: 5.

A remark on this clone: The sample has other DNA sequences that encode this CDR3 too. The chain is built from TRBV5-6 and TRBJ1-1; 9 nucleotides agree with TRBD1. This CDR3 is built from 13 residues. V trimming: 5 bases; J trimming: 8 bases; junction bases outside the gene matches: 7. Germline CDR1 is SGHDT and CDR2 is YYEEEE. In DNA form, the CDR3 reads TGTGCCAGCAGTCTTACAGGGGGCGGCGAAGCTTTCTTT. Amino acids: CASSLTGGGEAFF.

The gene calls are TRBV12-5 and TRBJ2-2, with D unresolved. This CDR3 is built from 15 residues. V gave up 6 bases and J gave up 1 base, with 12 bases separating them. Germline V CDR1 and CDR2: LGHNT, FRNRAP. The CDR3 sequence is CASGPDWKNTGELFF. As DNA, the CDR3 is TGTGCTAGTGGCCCCGACTGGAAGAACACCGGGGAGCTGTTTTTT.

The chain uses TRBV7-2 and TRBJ2-7; 8 bases align to TRBD1. The CDR3 runs to 14 residues. V was clipped by 2 bases and J by 6 bases; unmatched bases: 6. Per germline, CDR1 SGHTA and CDR2 FQGNSA. This chain's CDR3 is CASSLPGQGREQYF. CDR3 nucleotides: TGTGCCAGCAGCTTACCCGGACAGGGCCGCGAGCAGTACTTC.

This clone has just one count. The junction differs from germline at one of its ends, possibly a read error. This same CDR3 is encoded by further DNA sequences in the sample. The chain carries TRBV10-3 and TRBJ1-6; the match to TRBD1 covers 8 bases. There are 15 residues in the CDR3. The germline V gene has CDR1 ENHRY and CDR2 SYGVKD. The CDR3 reads CAISGGQGPNSPLHF. The CDR3 DNA sequence: TGCGCCATCAGTGGCGGACAGGGACCTAATTCACCCCTCCACTTT.

The chain employs TRBV30 and TRBJ1-2; D ambiguous. V lost 4 bases, J lost 2 bases, and 8 bases lay in between. The CDR3 totals 12 residues. Germline-derived CDR1 and CDR2 are GTSNPN and SVGIG (reference sequence). The CDR3 nucleotides are TGTGCCTGGATGAACGCCAACTATGGCTACACCTTC. Its translation: CAWMNANYGYTF.

V gene TRBV2 combines with J gene TRBJ2-7, with TRBD2 matching 8 bases. Germline V lookup: CDR1 SNHLY, CDR2 FYNNEI. With V trimmed by 5 bases and J by 4 bases, 4 bases remained unmatched. This CDR3 region has 13 residues. The CDR3 nucleotides read TGTGCCAGCAGTATTACGGGAGGGTACGAGCAGTACTTC. Its protein is CASSITGGYEQYF. Combining the CDR3 with reference TRBV2 and TRBJ2-7 gives the whole variable domain EPEVTQTPSHQVTQMGQEVILRCVPISNHLYFYWYRQILGQKVEFLVSFYNNEISEKSEIFDDQFSVERPDGSNFTLKIRSTKLEDSAMYFCASSITGGYEQYFGPGTRLTVT.

There are a few counts of this clone. The chain recombines TRBV5-1 with TRBJ2-5, with D possibly being TRBD1 (6 bases). The CDR3 covers 14 residues. Germline V gene data show CDR1 as SGHRS and CDR2 as YFSETQ. Trimming took 7 bases from V and 5 from J, leaving 18 bases between them. The CDR3 reads CASGVSGGAETQYF. The CDR3 DNA is TGCGCCAGCGGGGTTAGTGGGGGCGCGGAGACCCAGTACTTC.

A remark on this clone: The germline gene is not matched at one end of the junction; a read error may be the cause. The chain couples TRBV30 to TRBJ2-7; TRBD2 aligns across 9 bases. CDR3 length equals 15 residues. Germline V gene lookup returns CDR1 GTSNPN and CDR2 SVGIG (reference sequence). The CDR3 loop is CAWRAWREGSHEQYF. CDR3 nucleotide sequence: TGTGCCTGGAGGGCGTGGCGGGAGGGCTCCCACGAGCAGTACTTC.

The chain carries TRBV7-9 and TRBJ2-3; D is ambiguous. The CDR3 covers 15 residues. The V end was cut by 4 bases, the J end by 2 bases, with 13 bases between. From germline, CDR1 is SEHNR and CDR2 FQNEAQ (reference sequence). Written as DNA, the CDR3 is TGTGCCAGCAGCTCCTCTAGGTTTCACACAGATACGCAGTATTTT. This gives the protein CASSSSRFHTDTQYF.